These 31 T cell receptor beta chains were all obtained from the same sample, sequenced in a study of T cell repertoires in ileal Crohn's disease. Only in-frame clones appear in the TCRdb table, and some are missing; sequencing was by immunoSEQ multiplex PCR. This sample carries some 14,000 clones, around 84% of them seen once, and the ten largest clones take 3.5% to 5.5%. Material: ileal tissue. These receptors all stem from an adult with Crohn's disease.

This clone was detected only once. The chain couples TRBV18 to TRBJ1-1; 8 bases agree with TRBD1. CDR3 length: 18 residues. V was pared by 4 bases and J by 1 base, with 14 bases of the junction left unmatched. Germline CDR1 KGHSH, CDR2 LQKENI. This chain's CDR3 is CASSQSEGQTGENTEAFF. The CDR3 DNA sequence: TGTGCCAGCTCACAATCGGAAGGTCAGACAGGGGAGAACACTGAAGCTTTCTTT.

The table lists this clone with a few counts. The chain carries TRBV5-1 and TRBJ2-3, with TRBD2 as a possible D gene (6 bases). The CDR3 is 14 residues long. Germline CDR1 and CDR2: SGHRS and YFSETQ. Trimming removed 4 bases from V and 1 base from J, with 10 bases in between. The CDR3 reads CASSPGDRTDTQYF. CDR3 nucleotides: TGCGCCAGCAGCCCGGGGGACCGCACAGATACGCAGTATTTT.

The chain combines TRBV7-9 with TRBJ2-1; the D call may be TRBD1 or TRBD2 (9 bases each). The CDR3 is 18 amino acids. The germline CDR1 and CDR2 sequences are SEHNR and FQNEAQ (reference sequence). Trimming took off 5 bases at V and 6 bases at J, with 26 bases between the two ends. This chain's CDR3 is CASSKWTGAGRGGNEQFF. The CDR3 DNA follows: TGTGCCAGCAGCAAATGGACAGGGGCTGGGCGGGGGGGCAATGAGCAGTTCTTC.

This chain uses TRBV4-2 with TRBJ2-1; D call uncertain. Germline CDR1 is LGHNA and CDR2 is YNFKEQ. V was cut by 1 base and J by 0 bases, with 7 bases left in between. The CDR3 is 15 residues long. This CDR3 reads CASSQASSSYNEQFF. As DNA, the CDR3 is TGTGCCAGCAGCCAAGCCTCTAGCTCCTACAATGAGCAGTTCTTC.

The chain joins TRBV19 to TRBJ2-2, with TRBD1 matching 8 bases. V trimming: 4 bases; J trimming: 4 bases; junction bases outside the gene matches: 20. The CDR3 covers 20 residues. The germline gives CDR1 LNHDA, CDR2 SQIVND (reference sequence). The CDR3 loop reads CASSTRNVGQGPTRTGELFF. CDR3 sequence (DNA): TGTGCCAGTAGTACACGAAACGTCGGACAGGGTCCAACACGCACCGGGGAGCTGTTTTTT.

This sequence joins TRBV9 and TRBJ2-1, with D maybe TRBD1 (6 bases). The germline gives CDR1 SGDLS, CDR2 YYNGEE. Trimming shortened V by 4 bases and J by 12 bases, and 17 bases separated the two germline ends. The CDR3 sequence is 13 residues long. CDR3: CASSPGDLEGQFF. CDR3 bases: TGTGCCAGCAGCCCAGGGGACCTCGAGGGGCAGTTCTTC.

This clone was observed a few times. The chain joins TRBV27 to TRBJ1-1; D may be TRBD1 (5 bases). Trimming left V 3 bases short and J 2 bases short, with 10 bases between. CDR3 length: 14 residues. The germline V gene encodes CDR1 MNHEY and CDR2 SMNVEV (reference sequence). CDR3 sequence (DNA): TGTGCCAGCAGTTTCCAGGGCCTCAACACTGAAGCTTTCTTT. Translating gives CASSFQGLNTEAFF.

The CDR3 region has the DNA TGTGCCAGTAGTATCCAGACAGGGAACTATGGCTACACCTTC. It encodes CASSIQTGNYGYTF. The J gene is TRBJ1-2, the V gene TRBV19; 7 nucleotides agree with TRBD1. CDR3 length equals 14 residues. Germline CDR1 is LNHDA and CDR2 is SQIVND (reference sequence). With 3 bases clipped from V and 2 bases from J, the junction kept 3 bases outside the gene matches.

The gene calls are TRBV5-5 and TRBJ1-1; 8 nucleotides match TRBD1. Trimming took 4 bases from V and 1 from J; bases not matched to a gene: 6. The CDR3 length is 15 residues. Germline CDR1 is SGHKS and CDR2 is YYEKEE (reference sequence). The CDR3 loop reads CASSAPDRGNTEAFF. In nucleotides, the CDR3 is TGTGCCAGCAGCGCACCTGACAGGGGGAACACTGAAGCTTTCTTT.

The rearrangement joins TRBV10-3 to TRBJ1-5; D not resolved. Between the trimmed V and J ends, which lost 0 bases and 7 bases, there was a span of 7 bases. The CDR3 loop spans 13 amino acids. The germline V gene has CDR1 ENHRY and CDR2 SYGVKD. This CDR3 is CAISESGGQPQHF. In nucleotides, the CDR3 is TGTGCCATCAGTGAGTCGGGAGGACAGCCCCAGCATTTT.

This clone appeared a single time. The J gene is TRBJ2-3, the V gene TRBV30; 14 nucleotides line up with TRBD2. The CDR3 covers 15 residues. Germline V gene lookup returns CDR1 GTSNPN and CDR2 SVGIG (reference sequence). The CDR3 reads CARTSGGSSTDTQYF. The CDR3 DNA is TGTGCTAGGACTAGCGGGGGGTCTAGCACAGATACGCAGTATTTT.

This clone was counted only a few times. This chain joins TRBV15 and TRBJ1-6, with 7 positions matching TRBD1. The V and J ends lost 7 bases and 6 bases, in that order; junction bases with no gene match: 6. Germline V gene lookup returns CDR1 LNHNV and CDR2 YYDKDF (reference sequence). This CDR3 contains 14 residues. The CDR3 region has the DNA TGTGCCACCAAAGGGACAGAAAGTAATTCACCCCTCCACTTT. This sequence encodes CATKGTESNSPLHF.

The chain carries TRBV19 and TRBJ1-1; possibly TRBD1 for D (5 bases). This CDR3 has 14 amino acids. Germline V gives CDR1 LNHDA, CDR2 SQIVND (reference sequence). Trimming stripped 3 bases from V and 0 bases from J, with 8 bases between. Here the CDR3 DNA reads TGTGCCAGTAGTATGGGGCAGTTGAACACTGAAGCTTTCTTT. It is translated as CASSMGQLNTEAFF.

The chain carries TRBV18 and TRBJ2-3; TRBD2 agrees at 9 bases. Germline CDR1 KGHSH, CDR2 LQKENI. The V and J ends lost 3 bases and 4 bases, in that order; junction bases with no gene match: 2. This CDR3 comprises 14 residues. The chain's CDR3 is CASSPRGGADTQYF. In nucleotides, the CDR3 is TGTGCCAGCTCACCGCGGGGGGGTGCAGATACGCAGTATTTT.

The chain combines TRBV5-1 with TRBJ1-6; 8 positions agree with TRBD1. The CDR3 spans 16 residues. Germline lookup yields CDR1 SGHRS and CDR2 YFSETQ. Trimming cost V 0 bases and J 8 bases; bases outside gene matches: 7. DNA of the CDR3: TGCGCCAGCAGCTTGGTCACAGGGGGAAGGGATTCACCCCTCCACTTT. Translating gives CASSLVTGGRDSPLHF.

This clone has only one observation. This chain links TRBV7-5 with TRBJ1-6; the DNA was not compared with TRBD1, the D call given in the table. TRBV7-5 is annotated as a pseudogene. The CDR3 runs to 17 residues. The DNA of the CDR3 is TGTGTCAGAAGCCCAGAGACAGCCCCACTCTATAATTCACCCCTCCACTTT. Translation gives CVRSPETAPLYNSPLHF.

V and J are TRBV5-4 and TRBJ2-2; weak D call: TRBD2 (7 bases). V gave up 0 bases and J gave up 4 bases, with 13 bases separating them. CDR3 length: 16 amino acids. The germline CDR1 and CDR2 sequences are SGHNT and YYREEE (reference sequence). The CDR3 loop reads CASSLASGGLTGELFF. The CDR3 DNA reads TGTGCCAGCAGCTTGGCCTCCGGGGGGCTCACCGGGGAGCTGTTTTTT.

The CDR3 sequence: CASSWGTGTGGLEQYF. The CDR3, as DNA: TGTGCCAGCAGCTGGGGGACCGGGACAGGGGGTCTCGAGCAGTACTTC. The gene calls are TRBV7-2 and TRBJ2-7; TRBD1 agrees at 11 bases. Germline assignment: CDR1 SGHTA and CDR2 FQGNSA. The CDR3 length is 16 residues. The ends lost 4 bases at V and 6 bases at J; junction bases unmatched: 11. Drawing the rest from reference TRBV7-2 and TRBJ2-7, the complete variable domain is GAGVSQSPSNKVTEKGKDVELRCDPISGHTALYWYRQSLGQGLEFLIYFQGNSAPDKSGLPSDRFSAERTGGSVSTLTIQRTQQEDSAVYLCASSWGTGTGGLEQYFGPGTRLTVT.

This chain connects TRBV9 to TRBJ2-3; 10 bases line up with TRBD2. The germline gives CDR1 SGDLS, CDR2 YYNGEE. J gave up 3 bases and V 3 bases, and 10 bases lay outside the gene matches. There are 17 residues in the CDR3. CDR3 in amino acids: CASSGRERGGRTDTQYF. The DNA for the CDR3 is TGTGCCAGCAGCGGTAGGGAGCGGGGGGGCAGGACAGATACGCAGTATTTT.

This chain links TRBV6-5 with TRBJ1-1; 7 bases map to TRBD1. Germline V CDR1 and CDR2: MNHEY, SVGAGI. This CDR3 contains 14 residues. J lost 3 bases, V lost 4 bases, and 5 bases had no gene match. The CDR3 nucleotides read TGTGCCAGCAGTTTCACCAGGGGGGACACTGAAGCTTTCTTT. As protein: CASSFTRGDTEAFF.

This chain uses TRBV28 with TRBJ1-4, with 11 nucleotides matching TRBD1. V shed 6 bases, J shed 3 bases, and the junction held 0 bases outside the gene matches. This CDR3 has 14 amino acids. CDR1 MDHEN and CDR2 SYDVKM come from the germline V gene. The CDR3 DNA sequence: TGTGCCAGCAGGGACAGGGGGCCTAATGAAAAACTGTTTTTT. It specifies CASRDRGPNEKLFF.

In the case of this clone: This same CDR3 is encoded by further DNA sequences in the sample. The genes are TRBV29-1 and TRBJ2-2; D is perhaps TRBD2 (7 bases). The germline gives CDR1 SQVTM, CDR2 ANQGSEA. V shed 3 bases and J shed 6 bases, with 11 bases lying between them. This CDR3 contains 13 residues. The CDR3 DNA sequence: TGCAGCGTTGAGGGGGGGCGCCCCGGGGAGCTGTTTTTT. Its translation is CSVEGGRPGELFF.

Note on this clone: Other DNA sequences in the same sample also yield this CDR3. The chain links TRBV5-1 to TRBJ2-7; tentatively, D is TRBD2 (5 bases). CDR1 is SGHRS, CDR2 YFSETQ, per germline. Trimming took off 4 bases at V and 4 bases at J, with 15 bases between the two ends. This CDR3 spans 14 amino acids. The CDR3 DNA reads TGCGCCAGCAGCACTGGCGGGTTCCCTTACGAGCAGTACTTC. Amino acid sequence: CASSTGGFPYEQYF.

The chain has TRBV2 and TRBJ1-4; D is ambiguous. This CDR3 comprises 14 residues. Trimming stripped 8 bases from V and 0 bases from J, with 10 bases between. CDR1 and CDR2 (germline): SNHLY, FYNNEI. The CDR3 protein is CASLRGATNEKLFF. In DNA, the CDR3 is TGTGCCAGCCTAAGAGGTGCAACTAATGAAAAACTGTTTTTT.

For the CDR3, the DNA is TGTGCCAGCAGATCGACCGCATCCGCGGGTGGCTACACCTTC. Protein: CASRSTASAGGYTF. This chain uses TRBV6-1 with TRBJ1-2, with D hard to call. The V gene lost 6 bases and the J gene lost 7 bases, with 18 bases spanning the gap. There are 14 residues in the CDR3. CDR1 MNHNS and CDR2 SASEGT come from the germline V gene.

This sequence joins TRBV6-6 and TRBJ2-1; 10 bases agree with TRBD2. V was clipped by 5 bases and J by 7 bases; unmatched bases: 11. CDR3 length: 16 residues. Germline loops: CDR1 MNHNY, CDR2 SVGAGI (reference sequence). The CDR3 DNA is TGTGCCAGCAGTCAACCGACTAGCGGGTATAGAAATGAGCAGTTCTTC. Amino acids: CASSQPTSGYRNEQFF.

The V and J genes are TRBV5-4 and TRBJ2-5; unclear D gene. V shed 0 bases and J shed 3 bases, with 9 bases lying between them. Germline CDR1 is SGHNT and CDR2 is YYREEE (reference sequence). The length of the CDR3 is 14 residues. CDR3 in amino acids: CASSLGYSEETQYF. The CDR3 DNA is TGTGCCAGCAGCTTGGGGTACTCTGAAGAGACCCAGTACTTC.

This clone was seen once. The rearrangement links TRBV2 to TRBJ2-7; D gene uncertain. Trimming pared 2 bases from V and 7 bases from J, leaving 6 bases between. The CDR3 contains 11 residues. In germline, CDR1 is SNHLY, CDR2 FYNNEI. Here the CDR3 reads CASSEWREQYF. CDR3 DNA: TGTGCCAGCAGTGAATGGCGGGAGCAGTACTTC.

The table lists this clone with a few counts. The chain recombines TRBV18 with TRBJ1-1; a possible D gene is TRBD1 (6 bases). Trimming stripped 4 bases from V and 1 base from J, with 13 bases between. This CDR3 contains 15 residues. The germline V gene has CDR1 KGHSH and CDR2 LQKENI. The CDR3 protein is CASSRIIQGNTEAFF. The DNA for the CDR3 is TGTGCCAGCTCACGAATAATACAGGGGAACACTGAAGCTTTCTTT.

This chain links TRBV6-5 with TRBJ2-2; maybe TRBD1 (5 bases). This CDR3 comprises 15 residues. Trimming shortened V by 2 bases and J by 6 bases, and 13 bases separated the two germline ends. CDR1 and CDR2 from the germline V gene are MNHEY and SVGAGI. CDR3 amino acids: CASSYPGNGAGELFF. The CDR3 DNA follows: TGTGCCAGCAGTTACCCAGGGAACGGTGCCGGGGAGCTGTTTTTT.

The chain links TRBV5-6 to TRBJ2-4; TRBD1 matches at 10 bases. Germline V gene lookup returns CDR1 SGHDT and CDR2 YYEEEE. The CDR3 consists of 14 residues. The ends lost 4 bases at V and 3 bases at J; junction bases unmatched: 1. This CDR3 reads CASSRTGGKNIQYF. The DNA for the CDR3 is TGTGCCAGCAGCAGGACAGGGGGCAAAAACATTCAGTACTTC.